This TCR beta chain was sequenced in a study of beta chain features in type 1 diabetes. For the study at large: There were some 98 million sorted cells examined across all samples.

V gave up 4 bases and J gave up 6 bases; unmatched junction bases: 9. CDR1 and CDR2 from the germline V gene are MNHEY and SMNVEV (reference sequence). This CDR3 is 15 amino acids long. Isolated RNA was reverse transcribed in full, so expressed TCRB transcripts were sequenced. Repertoires were generated with immunoSEQ multiplex PCR, while TCRdb's copy carries only in-frame clones and drops some. This sample has 53,000 or so clones, with around 60% found just once. The study's findings and limits: The naive, central memory and Treg TCRB repertoires looked more alike in patients than they did in healthy donors. Insertions were fewer and deletions more numerous at VDJ junctions in type 1 diabetes patients. Type 1 diabetes patients showed a moderate but significant shortening of TCRB CDR3s in all four CD4+ subsets. HLA effects on TCRB rearrangement stayed unresolved here.

Of note for this clone: Its target is unknown.

The source material was stem cell memory CD4+ T cells from blood. The sequence was obtained from a woman between 25 and 40 years old with type 1 diabetes. The chain carries TRBV27 and TRBJ2-7, with 10 bases fitting TRBD2. Here the CDR3 reads CASSYSGLAFFEQYF. The DNA for the CDR3 is TGTGCCAGCAGTTACTCGGGACTAGCGTTCTTCGAGCAGTACTTC.